This TCR beta chain was captured in a study of shared clonotypes between healthy human individuals. Study details: A donor's plate count was three for CD4 naive and three for CD4 memory; CD8 naive had two and CD8 memory one.

A note on this clone: Its antigen is as yet unknown.

The length of the CDR3 is 15 residues. Germline-derived CDR1 and CDR2 are MNHEY and SVGAGI. V lost 2 bases to trimming and J lost 3 bases, with 14 bases between them. An even split of each subset's genomic DNA across several immunoSEQ plates was performed. This table comes from immunoSEQ multiplex PCR, and its TCRdb copy is limited to in-frame clones, with some not included. The table has roughly 2.5 million clones, around 94% seen once. Study-level findings and limits: Investigators expected sequencing depth to affect clonotype sharing among donors.

Specimen: naive CD4+ T cells sorted from blood. As to subset: CD45RA+ positively selected. The genes are TRBV6-5 and TRBJ2-7; D might be TRBD1 or TRBD2, each matching 5 bases. The receptor's source is a man aged 18 to 29 in good health. The CDR3 reads CASSYRRGALYEQYF. The CDR3 DNA follows: TGTGCCAGCAGTTACCGGAGAGGGGCTCTCTACGAGCAGTACTTC.